Each of the 27 T cell receptor beta chains below was sequenced from the same sample in a study of blood T cell repertoires in COVID-19. Using immunoSEQ multiplex PCR, the repertoire was profiled, and TCRdb retains in-frame clones only, with some absent. The sample carries over 250,000 clones, 70% to 85% recorded once. The sample taken for sequencing was peripheral blood. The receptors were gathered from an elderly woman with acute or convalescent COVID-19.

The J gene is TRBJ2-3, the V gene TRBV4-1; TRBD2 matches at 14 bases. This CDR3 has 17 residues. The ends lost 1 base at V and 5 bases at J; junction bases unmatched: 5. Germline CDR1 is MGHRA and CDR2 is YSYEKL. The CDR3: CASSQGVGLAGEDTQYF. As DNA, the CDR3 is TGCGCCAGCAGCCAAGGAGTGGGACTAGCGGGGGAAGATACGCAGTATTTT.

The CDR3 spells CASSLLTPGQVSPPLHF. In nucleotides, the CDR3 is TGTGCCAGCTCACTATTGACGCCGGGACAGGTCTCGCCACCCCTCCACTTT. The genes are TRBV18 and TRBJ1-6, with TRBD1 identical over 8 bases. Germline V CDR1 and CDR2: KGHSH, LQKENI. V shed 4 bases, J shed 11 bases, and the junction held 16 bases outside the gene matches. The CDR3 sequence is 17 residues long.

This clone was seen only a few times. The genes are TRBV10-2 and TRBJ1-5, with 9 bases that match TRBD1. The CDR3 loop spans 15 amino acids. V shed 6 bases and J 4 bases; nucleotides not matched to a gene: 7. From germline, CDR1 is WSHSY and CDR2 SAAADI. DNA for the CDR3: TGCGCCAGCAGGGGCCCCGGGACAGGGAATCAGCCCCAGCATTTT. It specifies CASRGPGTGNQPQHF.

The chain joins TRBV3-1 (or the pseudogene TRBV3-2) to TRBJ2-3, with 14 nucleotides matching TRBD2. Germline V gives CDR1 LGHDT, CDR2 YNNKEL (reference sequence). The CDR3 loop spans 18 amino acids. V shed 4 bases and J 5 bases; nucleotides not matched to a gene: 11. The CDR3 is CASSPPPGLAGAGDTQYF. The DNA for the CDR3 is TGTGCCAGCAGCCCTCCCCCGGGACTAGCGGGAGCGGGAGATACGCAGTATTTT.

This chain joins TRBV6-5 and TRBJ2-1, with TRBD2 identical over 8 bases. Trimming at V came to 7 bases and at J to 7 bases, leaving 12 bases not matched to a gene. Germline CDR1 and CDR2: MNHEY and SVGAGI. The CDR3 is 15 amino acids. For the CDR3, the DNA is TGTGCCAGCACTTCAACCGGGGGGGCTCGTAATGAGCAGTTCTTC. Translated: CASTSTGGARNEQFF.

This chain connects TRBV15 to TRBJ1-2; 7 nucleotides align to TRBD1. V dropped 4 bases and J dropped 2; count of bases not matched to a gene: 7. This CDR3 spans 15 amino acids. Germline assignment: CDR1 LNHNV and CDR2 YYDKDF (reference sequence). The DNA of the CDR3 is TGTGCCACCAGCAAACCGGGACAGCAGAACTATGGCTACACCTTC. Translation: CATSKPGQQNYGYTF.

The chain has TRBV3-1 (or the pseudogene TRBV3-2) and TRBJ1-4, with 7 bases lining up with TRBD1. The CDR3 extends over 14 amino acids. J lost 4 bases, V lost 3 bases, and 2 bases had no gene match. The germline V gene has CDR1 LGHDT and CDR2 YNNKEL (reference sequence). CDR3 bases: TGTGCCAGCAGCCAGCAGGGGGGTAATGAAAAACTGTTTTTT. It is translated as CASSQQGGNEKLFF.

CDR3 in amino acids: CASSLGVVDFKDFEAFF. CDR3 nucleotides: TGTGCCAGCAGCTTAGGGGTAGTAGACTTTAAGGATTTTGAAGCTTTCTTT. The rearrangement links TRBV7-6 to TRBJ1-1; D unclear. Trimming removed 1 base from V and 7 bases from J, with 22 bases in between. The germline V gene encodes CDR1 SGHVS and CDR2 FNYEAQ. The length of the CDR3 is 17 residues.

This clone was counted once. The chain recombines TRBV7-8 with TRBJ1-5; TRBD1 matches 12 bases. This CDR3 is 18 amino acids long. The V and J ends lost 2 bases and 6 bases, in that order; junction bases with no gene match: 11. In germline, CDR1 is SGHVS, CDR2 FQNEAQ. CDR3: CASSLKGTGGAGGQPQHF. DNA for the CDR3: TGTGCCAGCAGCTTAAAGGGGACAGGGGGCGCAGGTGGTCAGCCCCAGCATTTT. The full variable domain, with the rest looked up from reference TRBV7-8 and TRBJ1-5, is GAGVSQSPRYKVAKRGQDVALRCDPISGHVSLFWYQQALGQGPEFLTYFQNEAQLDKSGLPSDRFFAERPEGSVSTLKIQRTQQEDSAVYLCASSLKGTGGAGGQPQHFGDGTRLSIL.

This sequence joins TRBV29-1 and TRBJ2-5; 10 positions agree with TRBD1. CDR1 and CDR2 from the germline V gene are SQVTM and ANQGSEA. The CDR3 runs 14 residues. Losses at the gene ends were 6 bases for V and 9 bases for J; bases not matched to a gene: 13. The CDR3 here is CSVVGTGATGAQYF. The CDR3 DNA reads as TGCAGCGTCGTCGGGACAGGGGCTACCGGGGCCCAGTACTTC. Together with reference TRBV29-1 and TRBJ2-5, the CDR3 gives the full variable domain: SAVISQKPSRDICQRGTSLTIQCQVDSQVTMMFWYRQQPGQSLTLIATANQGSEATYESGFVIDKFPISRPNLTFSTLTVSNMSPEDSSIYLCSVVGTGATGAQYFGPGTRLLVL.

This clone appeared a single time. Different DNA sequences within this sample yield the same CDR3. The chain has TRBV29-1 and TRBJ1-1, with D perhaps matching TRBD1 (5 bases). V was clipped by 3 bases and J by 4 bases, with 9 bases between them. CDR3 length: 12 amino acids. Germline CDR1 is SQVTM and CDR2 is ANQGSEA. The CDR3 reads CSVELGGTEAFF. In nucleotides, the CDR3 is TGCAGCGTTGAGTTGGGGGGCACTGAAGCTTTCTTT.

V and J are TRBV19 and TRBJ1-5; unclear D gene. V lost 4 bases to trimming and J lost 0 bases, with 16 bases between them. Germline V CDR1 and CDR2: LNHDA, SQIVND (reference sequence). The CDR3 consists of 17 residues. Here the CDR3 DNA reads TGTGCCAGTAGTACGCATCCGGGCGGGTTTAGCAATCAGCCCCAGCATTTT. Its protein product is CASSTHPGGFSNQPQHF.

The rearrangement uses TRBV2 and TRBJ2-7; TRBD1 matches 8 bases. Trimming cost V 10 bases and J 7 bases; bases outside gene matches: 18. The CDR3 length is 15 residues. Germline CDR1 SNHLY, CDR2 FYNNEI. The CDR3: CATRDAGGAIREQYF. The CDR3 DNA reads as TGTGCCACCCGAGACGCAGGGGGCGCGATTCGGGAGCAGTACTTC.

The V and J genes are TRBV6-6 and TRBJ1-5; D remains unclear. The germline CDR1 and CDR2 sequences are MNHNY and SVGAGI (reference sequence). This CDR3 comprises 17 residues. The V and J ends lost 5 bases and 1 base respectively, with 18 bases between them. The CDR3 DNA reads TGTGCCAGCAGTCCCGGAGGGCCACAAACCAGCAATCAGCCCCAGCATTTT. This translates into CASSPGGPQTSNQPQHF.

The V call is TRBV9, the J call TRBJ1-2, with D possibly matching TRBD1 (6 bases). Trimming pared 4 bases from V and 0 bases from J, leaving 10 bases between. The germline gives CDR1 SGDLS, CDR2 YYNGEE. The CDR3 covers 14 residues. CDR3 sequence (DNA): TGTGCCAGCAGCCGGGACATCTCTAACTATGGCTACACCTTC. Protein sequence: CASSRDISNYGYTF.

The V gene is TRBV5-4, the J gene TRBJ1-2; D possibly corresponds to TRBD1 (6 bases). Germline V lookup: CDR1 SGHNT, CDR2 YYREEE (reference sequence). Deletions cut 0 bases from V and 8 bases from J, with 11 bases between. There are 13 residues in the CDR3. For the CDR3, the DNA is TGTGCCAGCAGCTTGGTAGGGGGGGAAGGCTACACCTTC. This codes for CASSLVGGEGYTF.

V is TRBV6-2 or TRBV6-3 and J is TRBJ2-7; TRBD1 might be the D (6 bases). The CDR3 length is 17 residues. The V and J ends lost 1 base and 0 bases respectively, with 16 bases between them. Germline values: CDR1 MNHEY, CDR2 SVGEGT. Written as DNA, the CDR3 is TGTGCCAGCAGTTACTGGTTGGGGGCACCGAGCTCCTACGAGCAGTACTTC. Translated: CASSYWLGAPSSYEQYF.

The chain joins TRBV6-2 or TRBV6-3 to TRBJ2-4, with TRBD2 matching over 9 bases. The CDR3 covers 19 residues. CDR1 MNHEY and CDR2 SVGEGT come from the germline V gene. J was trimmed by 0 bases and V by 0 bases; bases with no gene match: 9. CDR3 residues: CASSYSLGLARVAKNIQYF. As DNA, the CDR3 is TGTGCCAGCAGTTACTCTCTCGGACTAGCGCGAGTAGCCAAAAACATTCAGTACTTC.

The chain is built from TRBV6-4 and TRBJ1-5, with D unclear. The CDR3 is 13 amino acids. V lost 6 bases, J lost 6 bases, and 12 bases lay in between. Germline V gives CDR1 MRHNA, CDR2 SNTAGT. CDR3: CASSTEVGQPQHF. The CDR3 coding sequence is TGTGCCAGCAGCACCGAGGTGGGTCAGCCCCAGCATTTT.

The chain employs TRBV6-2 or TRBV6-3 and TRBJ1-1; the match to TRBD1 covers 7 bases. This CDR3 spans 14 amino acids. V was clipped by 2 bases and J by 5 bases; unmatched bases: 5. Germline CDR1 and CDR2: MNHEY and SVGEGT. This CDR3 is CASSYVTGRTEAFF. CDR3 DNA: TGTGCCAGCAGTTACGTGACAGGGAGGACTGAAGCTTTCTTT.

The rearrangement joins TRBV2 to TRBJ2-1, with D unclear. The CDR3 runs 15 residues. Germline loops: CDR1 SNHLY, CDR2 FYNNEI. The V end lost 7 bases, the J end lost 5 bases, and 18 bases lay between the germline ends. The CDR3 region has the DNA TGTGCCAGCAATAATAGCCCGCCTCTCGACAATGAGCAGTTCTTC. As protein: CASNNSPPLDNEQFF.

DNA for the CDR3: TGTGCCAGTAGTTCGAAGGGGGACCCTCAAGAGGCCCAGCATTTT. Translating it yields CASSSKGDPQEAQHF. The V and J genes are TRBV19 and TRBJ1-5, with D possibly TRBD1 on 6 matching bases. Per the germline V gene, CDR1 is LNHDA and CDR2 is SQIVND (reference sequence). Trimming removed 5 bases from V and 11 bases from J, with 22 bases in between. The CDR3 is 15 amino acids.

This chain joins TRBV19 and TRBJ1-4; 9 nucleotides line up with TRBD1. V was pared by 4 bases and J by 4 bases, with 4 bases of the junction left unmatched. Germline-derived CDR1 and CDR2 are LNHDA and SQIVND (reference sequence). This CDR3 is built from 15 residues. Here the CDR3 reads CASSKDRGFNEKLFF. The CDR3 DNA sequence: TGTGCCAGTAGTAAAGACAGGGGGTTTAATGAAAAACTGTTTTTT.

The rearrangement uses TRBV11-2 and TRBJ1-3; 8 positions agree with TRBD1. This CDR3 has 20 residues. Germline V gene sequence: CDR1 SGHAT, CDR2 FQNNGV. The trim removed 0 bases at V and 1 base at J, leaving 14 bases unmatched. The CDR3 loop is CASSLDRLAIRGPSGNTIYF. CDR3 DNA sequence: TGTGCCAGCAGCTTAGATCGGCTAGCAATCAGGGGGCCTTCTGGAAACACCATATATTTT.

This clone was counted between two and nine times. The rearrangement links TRBV7-9 to TRBJ1-5, with unresolved D. Germline V CDR1 and CDR2: SEHNR, FQNEAQ (reference sequence). The CDR3 is made up of 14 amino acids. Trimming pared 5 bases from V and 5 bases from J, leaving 13 bases between. The CDR3 sequence: CASSPSGNHQPQHF. The CDR3 nucleotides are TGTGCCAGCAGCCCGTCGGGTAACCATCAGCCCCAGCATTTT.

The chain has TRBV7-9 and TRBJ2-1; 9 bases are shared with TRBD2. This CDR3 region has 15 residues. V trimming: 5 bases; J trimming: 4 bases; junction bases outside the gene matches: 6. Germline loops: CDR1 SEHNR, CDR2 FQNEAQ (reference sequence). The CDR3 bases are TGTGCCAGCAGCCGACAGCGGGAGGAATACAATGAGCAGTTCTTC. Protein: CASSRQREEYNEQFF.

This chain connects TRBV2 to TRBJ1-1; TRBD1 matches 9 bases. Germline CDR1 is SNHLY and CDR2 is FYNNEI. V was clipped by 6 bases and J by 5 bases; unmatched bases: 10. The CDR3 is 15 residues long. CDR3 in amino acids: CASRGRTGEGTEAFF. The CDR3 region has the DNA TGTGCCAGCAGGGGTCGGACAGGGGAAGGAACTGAAGCTTTCTTT.